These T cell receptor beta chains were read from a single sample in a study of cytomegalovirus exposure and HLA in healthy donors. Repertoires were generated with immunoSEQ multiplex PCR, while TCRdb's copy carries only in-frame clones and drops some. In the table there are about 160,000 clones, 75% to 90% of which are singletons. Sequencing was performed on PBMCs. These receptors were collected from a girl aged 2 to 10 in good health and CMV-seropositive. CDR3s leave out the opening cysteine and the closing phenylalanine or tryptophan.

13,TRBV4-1,ASSQGTSGPYEQY
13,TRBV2,ASDGGRTSTDTQY
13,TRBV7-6,ASSFGDSRTGELF
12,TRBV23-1,ARVGGTTNEKLF
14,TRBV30,AWRATARTAAYGYT
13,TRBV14,ASSQGWQGAYEQY
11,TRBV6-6,ASINGLVGEQY
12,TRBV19,ASSTSAGVREQY
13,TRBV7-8,ASSTPGQGAYGYT
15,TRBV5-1,ASSTGTSGSSYNEQF
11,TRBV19,ASRAGGAYEQY
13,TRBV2,ASGRTGSSNQPQH
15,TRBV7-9,ASSKGLANNPSYEQY
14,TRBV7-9,ASSMRAGAPTGELF
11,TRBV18,ASSLQGGQPQH
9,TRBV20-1,SAEGQVEQY
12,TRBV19,ASSSTPPFHEQY
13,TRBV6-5,ASSYSQGAPDEQY
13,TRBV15,ATSRDLTSGNEQF
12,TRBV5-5,ASSWETGSYEQY
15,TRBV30,AWSAGLAGAGYNEQF
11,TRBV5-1,ASSFSVAEKLF
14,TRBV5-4,ASSLGLASSTGELF
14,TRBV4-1,ASRPPLAGASGELF
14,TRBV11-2,ASSLGLAGLSYEQY
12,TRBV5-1,ASSLAFSYNEQF
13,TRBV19,ASSLSGAMNTEAF
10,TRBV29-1,SVARGAAEAF
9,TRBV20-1,SARQNTEAF
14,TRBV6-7,ASSYRTLGGGADLY
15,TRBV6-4,ASSDGAGRIINTEAF
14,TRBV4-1,ASSQRGGTGNEKLF
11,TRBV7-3,ASSLTGQRPLH